Each of the 13 T cell receptor beta chains below was sequenced from the same sample in a study of identical twins. TCRdb fed the 5' RACE reads into MiXCR, producing one record per CDR3 protein. Among 550,000 to 800,000 distinct CDR3 sequences, 7.1% were seen once, and the ten largest hold around 1.6%. This sample was also put to use in a study of yellow fever vaccine responses in identical twins.

The sample was PBMCs. These receptors were taken from a woman under 30 in good health.

The table lists this clonotype with many counts. This chain joins TRBV12-3 or TRBV12-4 and TRBJ2-1; 8 bases align to TRBD1. V was clipped by 3 bases and J by 11 bases; unmatched bases: 12. The CDR3 runs 15 residues. The CDR3 sequence is CASSFSGQGRVKQFF. The CDR3 DNA reads TGTGCCAGCAGTTTTTCTGGACAGGGACGCGTTAAGCAGTTCTTC.

The chain uses TRBV3-1 and TRBJ2-1; TRBD2 agrees at 10 bases. Germline V lookup: CDR1 LGHDT, CDR2 YNNKEL (reference sequence). This CDR3 has 15 amino acids. The ends lost 6 bases at V and 3 bases at J; junction bases unmatched: 5. As DNA, the CDR3 is TGTGCCAGCAGGGAGGGACTAGCGAACTACAATGAGCAGTTCTTC. This translates into CASREGLANYNEQFF.

The chain couples TRBV20-1 to TRBJ2-1, with TRBD2 matching over 8 bases. The CDR3 spans 14 residues. With 4 bases clipped from V and 4 bases from J, the junction kept 6 bases outside the gene matches. Germline loops: CDR1 DFQATT, CDR2 SNEGSKA (reference sequence). In DNA, the CDR3 is TGCAGTGCTAACCCTAGCGGGTTTTACAATGAGCAGTTCTTC. This sequence encodes CSANPSGFYNEQFF.

This clonotype was observed a few times. J is TRBJ2-2 and V is TRBV12-3 or TRBV12-4; D not certain. This CDR3 has 12 amino acids. The V end was cut by 7 bases, the J end by 6 bases, with 9 bases between. CDR3 DNA sequence: TGTGCCAGCACGAGTATCCCCGGGGAGCTGTTTTTT. Its protein is CASTSIPGELFF.

The chain couples TRBV3-1 to TRBJ1-1; no reliable D call. Trimming left V 4 bases short and J 0 bases short, with 12 bases between. Germline CDR1 LGHDT, CDR2 YNNKEL (reference sequence). This CDR3 contains 15 residues. The CDR3 loop is CASSLKGIMNTEAFF. The DNA for the CDR3 is TGTGCCAGCAGCCTCAAGGGCATCATGAACACTGAAGCTTTCTTT.

This clonotype was counted a few times. This chain joins TRBV3-1 and TRBJ2-1; D not certain. V lost 4 bases and J 4 bases, leaving 14 bases between the germline ends. CDR3 length: 15 amino acids. Germline loops: CDR1 LGHDT, CDR2 YNNKEL (reference sequence). The CDR3 is CASSPRLGGYNEQFF. CDR3 nucleotide sequence: TGTGCCAGCAGCCCAAGGTTAGGTGGGTACAATGAGCAGTTCTTC.

This clonotype was observed a handful of times. The V and J genes are TRBV28 and TRBJ2-3; D might be TRBD2 (5 bases). Germline values: CDR1 MDHEN, CDR2 SYDVKM. The CDR3 is 17 residues long. V dropped 4 bases and J dropped 2 bases, with 19 bases sitting between them. The CDR3 is CASSWIGGGSHTDTQYF. The CDR3 region has the DNA TGTGCCAGCAGTTGGATAGGTGGCGGGTCCCACACAGATACGCAGTATTTT.

The table lists this clonotype with many counts. The rearrangement joins TRBV12-3 or TRBV12-4 to TRBJ1-3, with D maybe TRBD1 (5 bases). This CDR3 region has 14 residues. V was trimmed by 6 bases and J by 1 base, leaving 10 bases between them. CDR3 sequence: CASRTTGSGNTIYF. As DNA, the CDR3 is TGTGCCAGCAGAACTACAGGTTCTGGAAACACCATATATTTT.

This clonotype was found a few times. V and J are TRBV15 and TRBJ2-5, with D possibly being TRBD1 (5 bases). This CDR3 has 13 amino acids. Germline V gives CDR1 LNHNV, CDR2 YYDKDF (reference sequence). V lost 3 bases, J lost 1 base, and 6 bases lay in between. Written as DNA, the CDR3 is TGTGCCACCAGCAGGGACACCCAAGAGACCCAGTACTTC. The encoded protein is CATSRDTQETQYF.

The chain has TRBV6-1 and TRBJ2-1; D is ambiguous. There are 14 residues in the CDR3. V was trimmed by 5 bases and J by 12 bases, leaving 20 bases between them. Germline V gene sequence: CDR1 MNHNS, CDR2 SASEGT. The CDR3 sequence: CASSNGPSLLGQFF. Here the CDR3 DNA reads TGTGCCAGCAGTAATGGGCCTTCCCTGTTGGGGCAGTTCTTC.

This clonotype was counted only a few times. This rearrangement joins TRBV5-1 to TRBJ2-1; the match to TRBD2 covers 12 bases. With V trimmed by 4 bases and J by 0 bases, 8 bases remained unmatched. Germline V gene lookup returns CDR1 SGHRS and CDR2 YFSETQ. The CDR3 runs to 18 residues. The CDR3 protein is CASSPWTSGVSSYNEQFF. The CDR3 region has the DNA TGCGCCAGCAGCCCCTGGACTAGCGGGGTTAGCTCCTACAATGAGCAGTTCTTC.

This clonotype has just a few counts. CDR3 protein: CASRVQGHEQFF. The CDR3 nucleotides read TGTGCCAGTAGGGTACAGGGCCATGAGCAGTTCTTC. This chain connects TRBV19 to TRBJ2-1; D perhaps matches TRBD1 (6 bases). Trimming took off 6 bases at V and 8 bases at J, with 11 bases between the two ends. CDR3 length: 12 amino acids. Germline CDR1 and CDR2: LNHDA and SQIVND (reference sequence).

This clonotype was counted ten times or more. This sequence joins TRBV6-5 and TRBJ2-3, with 7 bases matching TRBD1. V was clipped by 4 bases and J by 7 bases; unmatched bases: 5. The CDR3 totals 13 residues. Germline CDR1 MNHEY, CDR2 SVGAGI. The CDR3 region has the DNA TGTGCCAGCAGTTGGGACAGCGAATATACGCAGTATTTT. Amino acid sequence: CASSWDSEYTQYF.